This T cell receptor beta chain is drawn from a study of blood T cells in healthy people across ages. Germline CDR1 reads DFQATT; CDR2 reads SNEGSKA (reference sequence). With 2 bases clipped from V and 1 base from J, the junction kept 4 bases outside the gene matches. The CDR3 contains 14 residues. Every sample had a minimum of 6.5 million PBMCs isolated. It was with a sample-barcoded 5' primer and a J-beta primer mix that a second PCR of roughly 7 to 12 cycles was run. The template-switch adaptor was a 5' adaptor with 12 random nucleotides. It tagged each cDNA molecule. TCRdb re-derived calls from the 5' RACE reads in MiXCR, one entry per CDR3 protein. Counted here are about 970,000 distinct CDR3 sequences, about 51% occurring once; the ten biggest clones make up around 21%.

The V gene is TRBV20-1, the J gene TRBJ1-1; 7 bases fit TRBD1. The specimen was blood. The receptor was derived from a woman aged 55-75 years in good health. The CDR3 loop reads CSARQNRGNTEAFF. CDR3 sequence (DNA): TGCAGTGCTAGACAAAACAGGGGGAACACTGAAGCTTTCTTT.